This TCR beta chain appears in the sequencing data of a study of T cell changes during pregnancy in multiple sclerosis. This table comes from immunoSEQ multiplex PCR, and its TCRdb copy is limited to in-frame clones, with some not included. This table has under 55,000 clones, roughly 88% appearing once. CDR1 and CDR2 (germline): KGHSH, LQKENI. The CDR3 has 14 amino acids. J lost 4 bases, V lost 2 bases, and 2 bases had no gene match. V is TRBV18 and J is TRBJ1-3; 7 nucleotides match TRBD1. Specimen: PBMCs (not recorded whether the cells were cultured). The clonotype originates from a female donor with multiple sclerosis, enrolled in a pregnancy study. The chain's CDR3 is CASSPTGVGNTIYF. The CDR3 DNA follows: TGTGCCAGCTCACCAACAGGGGTCGGAAACACCATATATTTT.